Only a few counts were recorded for the clone carrying this T cell receptor (beta chain). The antigen is undetermined. The record originates from a study of blood T cells in healthy people across ages. Study details: In model experiments, template switching was able to capture about one barcoded beta molecule for every two T cells that were present.

Germline CDR1 is MNHEY and CDR2 is SMNVEV (reference sequence). The CDR3 is 15 residues long. V lost 3 bases to trimming and J lost 7 bases; unmatched junction nucleotides: 6. Through a sample-barcoded 5' primer and a J-beta primer mix, a second PCR was run for roughly 6 to 11 cycles. A tag from a template-switch adaptor with 12 random nucleotides marked each cDNA molecule. TCRdb independently ran MiXCR on the 5' RACE reads; one entry per CDR3 protein. Among roughly 930,000 distinct CDR3 sequences listed, about 48% were seen once. Study outcomes and limitations: Observed TCR beta diversity showed a strong correlation with the percentage of naive T cells as measured by flow cytometry.

Researchers report isolating at least 6 million PBMCs per sample. This receptor was obtained from a man in his thirties or forties in good health. Sequencing input: blood. The chain couples TRBV27 to TRBJ2-1; TRBD2 matches at 10 bases. The CDR3 protein is CASSLGSGGLNEQFF. CDR3 nucleotide sequence: TGTGCCAGCAGTTTGGGTAGCGGGGGGTTGAATGAGCAGTTCTTC.